Listed here are 8 T cell receptor gamma chains from one sample, sequenced in a study of gamma-delta chains in newborns, infants, children. TCRdb re-analyzed the reads via CATT. Here the sample table reports around 80 gamma-chain clones. The starting material was blood, obtained at week 2. The receptors were sampled from a child who was a newborn, infant or young child, either healthy, febrile or measles-vaccinated (not recorded which). This table probably holds off-target reads from a library built for another chain.

In regard to this clone: Because the CDR3's place on the DNA is in doubt, the DNA is left out and the CDR3 is given as listed by TCRdb. The J gene is uncalled and the V gene is TRGV9. Germline CDR1 is GITISATS and CDR2 is ISYDGTV (reference sequence). The CDR3 spans 24 residues, counting both ends. This chain's CDR3 is CACDSTGGSWDTRQMFFGTGIKLF.

Comments on this clone: The limits of the CDR3 on the DNA are not certain, so only TCRdb's listed CDR3 is given. No call exists for the J gene, whereas the V gene is TRGV9. CDR1 is GITISATS, CDR2 ISYDGTV, per germline (reference sequence). The CDR3 is made up of 31 amino acids, end residues included. The CDR3 here is CACDTGGLGDTRSRSGWDTRQMFFGTGIKLF.

The CDR3 loop is CAFSYWGTVTAQLFF. DNA of the CDR3: TGTGCCTTCTCTTACTGGGGGACTGTGACAGCACAACTCTTCTTT. The J gene was not called, though the V gene is TRGV9. CDR1 and CDR2 (germline): GITISATS, ISYDGTV (reference sequence). This CDR3 has 15 amino acids.

On this clone itself: No DNA is shown, since the ends of the CDR3 on it are uncertain; the CDR3 is the one TCRdb lists. TRGV9 is the V gene, and the J gene was not called. The CDR3 sequence runs 27 residues, both termini included. Germline CDR1 is GITISATS and CDR2 is ISYDGTV (reference sequence). CDR3: CACDTLGDTQDSWDTRQMFFGTGIKLF.

Turning to this clone: The DNA is omitted, as the CDR3 cannot be located on it reliably, and the CDR3 follows TCRdb's listing. No call exists for the J gene, whereas the V gene is TRGV9. Germline values: CDR1 GITISATS, CDR2 ISYDGTV (reference sequence). The length of the CDR3 is 27 amino acids, counting both ends. CDR3: CACDPILGDTGNWDTRQMFFGTGIKLF.

With regard to this clone: The DNA is omitted, as the CDR3 cannot be located on it reliably, and the CDR3 follows TCRdb's listing. The V gene is TRGV9; the J gene was not called. The CDR3 extends over 27 residues, inclusive of both ends. Germline-derived CDR1 and CDR2 are GITISATS and ISYDGTV (reference sequence). The CDR3: CACDTAVGLPVSWDTRQMFFGTGIKLF.

A note on this clone: The DNA is omitted, as the CDR3 cannot be located on it reliably, and the CDR3 follows TCRdb's listing. TRGV9 is the V gene, and the J gene was not called. The CDR3 spans 26 amino acids, including both terminal residues. Germline V gene sequence: CDR1 GITISATS, CDR2 ISYDGTV (reference sequence). CDR3 in amino acids: CACDTVVGDVTWDTRQMFFGTGIKLF.

The V gene was identified as TRGV9, while no J gene was called. Germline CDR1 and CDR2: GITISATS and ISYDGTV (reference sequence). The CDR3 runs to 16 residues. CDR3 in DNA: TGTGCCTGTGACGCCCTACTGGGGGATACAACAGCACAACTCTTCTTT. Encoded protein: CACDALLGDTTAQLFF.